A single T cell receptor (beta chain) is shown here with its context. Its antigen is undetermined. This table comes from immunoSEQ multiplex PCR, and its TCRdb copy is limited to in-frame clones, with some not included. The repertoire holds approximately 2,000,000 clones, with approximately 92% as singletons. The data are from a study of shared clonotypes between healthy human individuals. Overall study results and limits: The generation probabilities recorded for non-shared clonotypes fell below those of clonotypes shared by all four donors.

Naive CD8 cells, CD45RO-negative and positively selected for CCR7, excluded terminally differentiated effector memory CD45RA+ cells. The V and J ends lost 3 bases and 0 bases respectively, with 9 bases between them. CDR3 length: 15 amino acids. From germline, CDR1 is MNHEY and CDR2 SMNVEV (reference sequence). This TCR came from a man aged 18-30 years in good health. Some clones in this sample may be carry-over from other donors' samples. The sample consisted of naive CD8+ T cells from PBMCs. The chain joins TRBV27 to TRBJ2-1, with a tentative D call TRBD2 (6 bases). The CDR3 sequence: CASSFGGISYNEQFF. For the CDR3, the DNA is TGTGCCAGCAGTTTTGGGGGGATCTCCTACAATGAGCAGTTCTTC.